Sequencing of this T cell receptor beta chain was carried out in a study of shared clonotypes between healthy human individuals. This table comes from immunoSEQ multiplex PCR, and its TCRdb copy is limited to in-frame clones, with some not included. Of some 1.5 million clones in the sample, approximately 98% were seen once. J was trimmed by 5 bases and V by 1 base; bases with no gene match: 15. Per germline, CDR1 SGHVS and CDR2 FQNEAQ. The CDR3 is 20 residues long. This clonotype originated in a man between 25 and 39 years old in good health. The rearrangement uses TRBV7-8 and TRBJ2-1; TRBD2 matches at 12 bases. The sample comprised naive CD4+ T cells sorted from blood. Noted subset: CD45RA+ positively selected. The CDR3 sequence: CASSLGRLAGGPVGNNEQFF. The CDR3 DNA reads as TGTGCCAGCAGCTTAGGGCGTCTAGCGGGAGGGCCAGTCGGGAACAATGAGCAGTTCTTC.